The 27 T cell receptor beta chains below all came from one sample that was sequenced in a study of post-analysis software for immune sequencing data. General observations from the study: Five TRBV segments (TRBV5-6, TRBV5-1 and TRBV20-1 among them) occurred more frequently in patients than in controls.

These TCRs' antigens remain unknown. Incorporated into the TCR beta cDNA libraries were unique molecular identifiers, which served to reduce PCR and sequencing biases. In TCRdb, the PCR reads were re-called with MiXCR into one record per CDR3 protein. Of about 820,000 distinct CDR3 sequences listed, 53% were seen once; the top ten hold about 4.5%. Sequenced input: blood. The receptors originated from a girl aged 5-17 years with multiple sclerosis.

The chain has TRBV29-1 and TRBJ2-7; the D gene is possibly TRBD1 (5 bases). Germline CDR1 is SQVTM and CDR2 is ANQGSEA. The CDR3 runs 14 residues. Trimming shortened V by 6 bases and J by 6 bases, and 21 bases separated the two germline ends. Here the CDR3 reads CSVKGALKGGEQYF. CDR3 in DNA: TGCAGCGTGAAAGGGGCCCTTAAAGGCGGCGAGCAGTACTTC.

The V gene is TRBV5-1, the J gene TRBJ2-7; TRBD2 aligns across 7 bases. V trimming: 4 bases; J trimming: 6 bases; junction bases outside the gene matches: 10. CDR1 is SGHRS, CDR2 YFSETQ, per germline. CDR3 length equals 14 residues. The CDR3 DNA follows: TGCGCCAGCAGCCTGACTAGCCGCCGTGGCGAGCAGTACTTC. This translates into CASSLTSRRGEQYF.

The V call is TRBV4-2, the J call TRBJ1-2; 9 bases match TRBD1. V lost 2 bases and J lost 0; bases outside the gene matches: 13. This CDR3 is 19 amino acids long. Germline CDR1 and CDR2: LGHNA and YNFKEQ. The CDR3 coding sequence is TGTGCCAGCAGCCAATTGTCTCCCGGACAGGGGACAGCTAACTATGGCTACACCTTC. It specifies CASSQLSPGQGTANYGYTF.

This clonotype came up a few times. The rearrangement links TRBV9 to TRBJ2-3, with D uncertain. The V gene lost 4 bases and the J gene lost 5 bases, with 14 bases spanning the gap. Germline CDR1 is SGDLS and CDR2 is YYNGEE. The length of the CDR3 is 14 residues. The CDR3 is CASSPEYYRDTQYF. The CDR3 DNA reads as TGTGCCAGCAGCCCCGAATACTACCGAGATACGCAGTATTTT.

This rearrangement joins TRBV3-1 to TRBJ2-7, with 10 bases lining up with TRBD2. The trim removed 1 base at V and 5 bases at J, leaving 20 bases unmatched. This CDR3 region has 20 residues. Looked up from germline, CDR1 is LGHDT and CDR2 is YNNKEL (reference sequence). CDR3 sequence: CASSQAVPSGGPSARHEQYF. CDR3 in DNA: TGTGCCAGCAGCCAAGCGGTCCCTAGCGGGGGTCCATCGGCACGCCACGAGCAGTACTTC.

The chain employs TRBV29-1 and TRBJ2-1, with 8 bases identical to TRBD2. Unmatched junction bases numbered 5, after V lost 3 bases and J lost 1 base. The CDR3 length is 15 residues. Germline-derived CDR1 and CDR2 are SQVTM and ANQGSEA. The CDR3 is CSVDWRGASYNEQFF. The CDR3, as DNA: TGCAGCGTTGACTGGCGGGGGGCGTCCTACAATGAGCAGTTCTTC.

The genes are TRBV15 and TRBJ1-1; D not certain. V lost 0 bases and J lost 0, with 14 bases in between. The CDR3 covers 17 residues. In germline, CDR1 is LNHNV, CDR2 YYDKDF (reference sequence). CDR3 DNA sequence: TGTGCCACCAGCAGAGATCTCAGGCAGACAATGAACACTGAAGCTTTCTTT. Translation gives CATSRDLRQTMNTEAFF.

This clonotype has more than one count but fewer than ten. The CDR3 DNA reads as TGTGCCAGCGGGACAGGGGCTAACTACGAGCAGTACTTC. Amino acids: CASGTGANYEQYF. The chain links TRBV7-9 to TRBJ2-7; TRBD1 agrees at 10 bases. This CDR3 spans 13 amino acids. From germline, CDR1 is SEHNR and CDR2 FQNEAQ (reference sequence). V trimming: 8 bases; J trimming: 3 bases; junction bases outside the gene matches: 4.

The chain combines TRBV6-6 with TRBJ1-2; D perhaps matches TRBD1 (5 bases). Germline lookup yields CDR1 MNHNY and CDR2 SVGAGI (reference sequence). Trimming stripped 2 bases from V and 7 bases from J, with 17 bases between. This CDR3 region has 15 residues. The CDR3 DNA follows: TGTGCCAGCAGTTACCGCCAGGACACCCCGGTTGGCTACACCTTC. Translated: CASSYRQDTPVGYTF.

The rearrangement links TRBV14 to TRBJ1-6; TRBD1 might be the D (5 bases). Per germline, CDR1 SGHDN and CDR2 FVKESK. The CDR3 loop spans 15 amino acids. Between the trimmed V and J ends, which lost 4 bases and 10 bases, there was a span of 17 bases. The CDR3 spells CASSLTGTQKSPLHF. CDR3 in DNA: TGTGCCAGCAGCCTAACCGGGACCCAGAAATCACCCCTCCACTTT.

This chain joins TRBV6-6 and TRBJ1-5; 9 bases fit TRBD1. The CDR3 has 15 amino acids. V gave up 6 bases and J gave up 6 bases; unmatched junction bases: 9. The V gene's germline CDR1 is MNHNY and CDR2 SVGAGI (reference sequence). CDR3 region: CASSEPGTGIQPQHF. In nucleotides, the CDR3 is TGTGCCAGCAGCGAACCCGGGACAGGGATTCAGCCCCAGCATTTT.

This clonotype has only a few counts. In nucleotides, the CDR3 is TGTGCCAGCAGTTCCGGGACAGGGGGCTGGGATACGCAGTATTTT. Its translation: CASSSGTGGWDTQYF. The chain has TRBV27 and TRBJ2-3, with 12 bases aligning to TRBD1. CDR3 length: 15 amino acids. Germline CDR1 and CDR2: MNHEY and SMNVEV (reference sequence). Unmatched junction bases numbered 5, after V lost 4 bases and J lost 6 bases.

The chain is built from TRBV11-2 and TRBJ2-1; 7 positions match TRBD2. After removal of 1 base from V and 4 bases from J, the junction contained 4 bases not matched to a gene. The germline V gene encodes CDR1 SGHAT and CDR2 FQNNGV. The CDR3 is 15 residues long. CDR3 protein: CASSLVSGWYNEQFF. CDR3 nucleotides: TGTGCCAGCAGCTTAGTTAGCGGGTGGTACAATGAGCAGTTCTTC.

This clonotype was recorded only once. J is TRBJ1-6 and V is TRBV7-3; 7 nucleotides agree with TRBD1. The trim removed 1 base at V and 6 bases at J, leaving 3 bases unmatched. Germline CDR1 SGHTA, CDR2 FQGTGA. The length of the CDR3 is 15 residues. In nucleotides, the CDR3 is TGTGCCAGCAGCTTAAGGGGACAGCTTAATTCACCCCTCCACTTT. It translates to CASSLRGQLNSPLHF.

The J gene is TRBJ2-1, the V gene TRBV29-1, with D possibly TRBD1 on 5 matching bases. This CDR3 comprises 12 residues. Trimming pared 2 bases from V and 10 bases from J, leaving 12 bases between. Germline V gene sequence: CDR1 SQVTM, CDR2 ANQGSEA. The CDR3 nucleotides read TGCAGCGTTGAAACTCTGACAGTAGAGCAGTTCTTC. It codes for CSVETLTVEQFF.

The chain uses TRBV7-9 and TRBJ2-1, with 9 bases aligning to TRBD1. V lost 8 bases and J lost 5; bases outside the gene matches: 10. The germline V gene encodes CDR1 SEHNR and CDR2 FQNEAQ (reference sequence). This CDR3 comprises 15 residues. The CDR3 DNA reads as TGTGCCAGCTATAGGGTACAGGGGGCACACAATGAGCAGTTCTTC. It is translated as CASYRVQGAHNEQFF. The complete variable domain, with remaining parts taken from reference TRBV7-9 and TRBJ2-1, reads DTGVSQNPRHKITKRGQNVTFRCDPISEHNRLYWYRQTLGQGPEFLTYFQNEAQLEKSRLLSDRFSAERPKGSFSTLEIQRTEQGDSAMYLCASYRVQGAHNEQFFGPGTRLTVL.

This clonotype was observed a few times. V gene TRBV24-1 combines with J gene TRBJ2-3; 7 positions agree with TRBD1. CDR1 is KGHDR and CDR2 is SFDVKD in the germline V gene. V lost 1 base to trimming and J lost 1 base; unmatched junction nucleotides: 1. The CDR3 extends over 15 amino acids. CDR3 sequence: CATSDLRGRTDTQYF. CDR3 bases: TGTGCCACCAGTGATTTAAGGGGGCGCACAGATACGCAGTATTTT.

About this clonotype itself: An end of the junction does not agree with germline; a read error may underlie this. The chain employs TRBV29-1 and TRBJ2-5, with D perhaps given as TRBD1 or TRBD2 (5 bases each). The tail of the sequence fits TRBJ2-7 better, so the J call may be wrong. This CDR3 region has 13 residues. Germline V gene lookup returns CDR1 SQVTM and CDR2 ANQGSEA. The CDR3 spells CSVEEGTSCEQYF. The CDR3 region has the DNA TGCAGCGTTGAAGAGGGGACCTCCTGCGAGCAGTACTTC.

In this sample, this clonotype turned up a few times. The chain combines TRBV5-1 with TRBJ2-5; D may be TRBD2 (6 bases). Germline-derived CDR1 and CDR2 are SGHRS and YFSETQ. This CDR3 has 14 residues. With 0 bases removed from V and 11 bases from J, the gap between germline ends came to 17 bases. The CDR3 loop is CASSLAWQTGEQYF. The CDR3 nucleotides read TGCGCCAGCAGCTTGGCCTGGCAGACGGGGGAGCAGTACTTC.

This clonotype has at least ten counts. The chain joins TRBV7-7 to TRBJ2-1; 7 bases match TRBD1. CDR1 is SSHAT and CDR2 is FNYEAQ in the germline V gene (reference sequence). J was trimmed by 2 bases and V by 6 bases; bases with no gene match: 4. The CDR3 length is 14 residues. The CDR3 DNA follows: TGTGCCAGCAGTCCCGGGACAGCCTACAATGAGCAGTTCTTC. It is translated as CASSPGTAYNEQFF. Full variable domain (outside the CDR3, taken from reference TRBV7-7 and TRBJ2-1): GAGVSQSPRYKVTKRGQDVTLRCDPISSHATLYWYQQALGQGPEFLTYFNYEAQPDKSGLPSDRFSAERPEGSISTLTIQRTEQRDSAMYRCASSPGTAYNEQFFGPGTRLTVL.

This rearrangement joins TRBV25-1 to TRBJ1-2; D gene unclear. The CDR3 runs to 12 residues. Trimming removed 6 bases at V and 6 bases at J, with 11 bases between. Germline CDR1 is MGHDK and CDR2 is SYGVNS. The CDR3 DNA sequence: TGTGCCAGCAGCTTCCCAAGCGATGGCTACACCTTC. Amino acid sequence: CASSFPSDGYTF.

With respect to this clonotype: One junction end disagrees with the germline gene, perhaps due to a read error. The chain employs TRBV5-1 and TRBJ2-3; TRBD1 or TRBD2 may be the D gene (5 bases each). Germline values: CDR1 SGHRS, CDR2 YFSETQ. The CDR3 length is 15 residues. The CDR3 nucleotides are TGCGCCAGCAGCTTGCAGGGCCCTAGCACAGATGCGCAGTATTTT. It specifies CASSLQGPSTDAQYF.

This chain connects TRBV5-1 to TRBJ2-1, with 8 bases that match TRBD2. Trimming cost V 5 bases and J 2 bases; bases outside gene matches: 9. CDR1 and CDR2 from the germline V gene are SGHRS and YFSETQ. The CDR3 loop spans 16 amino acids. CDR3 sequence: CASRDRGTRAYNEQFF. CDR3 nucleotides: TGCGCCAGCAGAGATAGAGGGACTAGAGCCTACAATGAGCAGTTCTTC.

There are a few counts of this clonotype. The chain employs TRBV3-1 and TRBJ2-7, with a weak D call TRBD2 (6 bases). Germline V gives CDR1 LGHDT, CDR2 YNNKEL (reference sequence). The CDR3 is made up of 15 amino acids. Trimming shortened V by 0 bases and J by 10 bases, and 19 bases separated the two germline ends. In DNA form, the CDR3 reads TGTGCCAGCAGCCAAGATCCTAGCGTGGGCCACACCCAGTACTTC. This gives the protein CASSQDPSVGHTQYF.

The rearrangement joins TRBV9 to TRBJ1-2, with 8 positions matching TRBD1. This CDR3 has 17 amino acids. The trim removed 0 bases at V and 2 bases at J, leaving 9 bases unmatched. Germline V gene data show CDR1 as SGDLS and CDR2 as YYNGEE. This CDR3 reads CASSVVGYRGTNYGYTF. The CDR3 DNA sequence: TGTGCCAGCAGCGTAGTTGGATACAGGGGGACCAACTATGGCTACACCTTC. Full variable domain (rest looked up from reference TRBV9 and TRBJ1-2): DSGVTQTPKHLITATGQRVTLRCSPRSGDLSVYWYQQSLDQGLQFLIQYYNGEERAKGNILERFSAQQFPDLHSELNLSSLELGDSALYFCASSVVGYRGTNYGYTFGSGTRLTVV.

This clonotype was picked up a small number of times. The CDR3: CASSGGGDRYNEQFF. In DNA form, the CDR3 reads TGTGCCAGCAGCGGCGGAGGGGACCGCTACAATGAGCAGTTCTTC. V and J are TRBV9 and TRBJ2-1; D might be TRBD2 (6 bases). Germline lookup yields CDR1 SGDLS and CDR2 YYNGEE. This CDR3 has 15 residues. V shed 3 bases and J shed 3 bases, with 13 bases lying between them.

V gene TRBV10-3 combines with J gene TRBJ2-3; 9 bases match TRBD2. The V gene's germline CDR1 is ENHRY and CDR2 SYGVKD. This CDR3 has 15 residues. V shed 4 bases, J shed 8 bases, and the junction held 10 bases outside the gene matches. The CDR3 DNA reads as TGTGCCATCAGTGCAACTAGCGGGCAAGGTGGTACGCAGTATTTT. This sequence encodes CAISATSGQGGTQYF.